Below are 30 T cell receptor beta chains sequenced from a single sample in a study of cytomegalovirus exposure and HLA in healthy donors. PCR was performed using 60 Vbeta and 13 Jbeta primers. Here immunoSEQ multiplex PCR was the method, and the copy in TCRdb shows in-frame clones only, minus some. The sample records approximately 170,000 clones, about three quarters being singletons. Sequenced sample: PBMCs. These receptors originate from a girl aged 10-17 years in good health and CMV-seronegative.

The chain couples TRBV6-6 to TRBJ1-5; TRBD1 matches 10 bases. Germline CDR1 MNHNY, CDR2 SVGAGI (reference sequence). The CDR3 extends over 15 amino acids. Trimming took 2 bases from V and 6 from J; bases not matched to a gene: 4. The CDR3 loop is CASSYPRQGAQPQHF. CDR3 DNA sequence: TGTGCCAGCAGTTACCCGAGACAGGGGGCTCAGCCCCAGCATTTT.

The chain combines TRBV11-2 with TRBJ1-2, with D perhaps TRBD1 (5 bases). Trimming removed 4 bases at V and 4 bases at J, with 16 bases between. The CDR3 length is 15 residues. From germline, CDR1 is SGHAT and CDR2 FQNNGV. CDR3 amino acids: CASSYSRGGTYGYTF. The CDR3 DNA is TGTGCCAGCAGCTACTCAAGGGGAGGGACCTATGGCTACACCTTC.

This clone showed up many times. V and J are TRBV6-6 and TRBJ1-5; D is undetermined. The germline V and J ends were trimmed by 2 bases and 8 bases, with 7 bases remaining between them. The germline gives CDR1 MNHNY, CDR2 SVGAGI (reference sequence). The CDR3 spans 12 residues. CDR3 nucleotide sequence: TGTGCCAGCAGTTACGAGGGAAAGCCCCAGCATTTT. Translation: CASSYEGKPQHF.

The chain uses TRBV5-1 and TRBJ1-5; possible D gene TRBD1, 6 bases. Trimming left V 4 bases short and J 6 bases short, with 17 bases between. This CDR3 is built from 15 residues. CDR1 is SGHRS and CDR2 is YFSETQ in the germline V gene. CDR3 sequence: CASSLESGVGQPQHF. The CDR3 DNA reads TGCGCCAGCAGCCTGGAGTCAGGGGTAGGTCAGCCCCAGCATTTT.

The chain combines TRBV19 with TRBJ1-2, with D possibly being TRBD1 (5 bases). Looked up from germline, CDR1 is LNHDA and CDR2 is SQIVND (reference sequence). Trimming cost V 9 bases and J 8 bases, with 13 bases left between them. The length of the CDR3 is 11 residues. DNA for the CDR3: TGTGCCAGCTCAGGGATTGGAGGCTACACCTTC. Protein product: CASSGIGGYTF.

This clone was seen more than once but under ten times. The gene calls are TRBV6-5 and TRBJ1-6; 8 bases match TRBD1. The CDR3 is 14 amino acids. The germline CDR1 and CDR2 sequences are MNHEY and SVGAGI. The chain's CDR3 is CVSAQGGQRSPLHF. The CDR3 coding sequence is TGTGTGTCGGCACAGGGGGGACAGAGGTCACCCCTCCACTTT.

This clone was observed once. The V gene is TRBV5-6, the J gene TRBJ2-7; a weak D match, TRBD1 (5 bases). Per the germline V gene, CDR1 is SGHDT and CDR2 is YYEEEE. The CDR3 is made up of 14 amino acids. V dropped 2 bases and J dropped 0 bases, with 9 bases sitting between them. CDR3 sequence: CASSFGALSYEQYF. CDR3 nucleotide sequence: TGTGCCAGCAGCTTTGGGGCCCTCTCCTACGAGCAGTACTTC.

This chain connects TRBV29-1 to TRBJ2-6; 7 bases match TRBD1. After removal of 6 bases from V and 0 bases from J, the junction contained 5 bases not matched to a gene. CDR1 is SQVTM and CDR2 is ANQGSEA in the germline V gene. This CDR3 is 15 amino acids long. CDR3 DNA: TGCAGCGTCGGACAGGCGTACTCTGGGGCCAACGTCCTGACTTTC. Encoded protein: CSVGQAYSGANVLTF.

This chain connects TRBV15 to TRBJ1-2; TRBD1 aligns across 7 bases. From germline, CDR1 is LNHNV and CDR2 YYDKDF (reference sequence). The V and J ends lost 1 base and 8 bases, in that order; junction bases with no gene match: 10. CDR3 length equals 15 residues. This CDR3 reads CATSRAHRGTRGYTF. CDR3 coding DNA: TGTGCCACCAGCAGAGCCCACAGGGGCACGCGGGGCTACACCTTC.

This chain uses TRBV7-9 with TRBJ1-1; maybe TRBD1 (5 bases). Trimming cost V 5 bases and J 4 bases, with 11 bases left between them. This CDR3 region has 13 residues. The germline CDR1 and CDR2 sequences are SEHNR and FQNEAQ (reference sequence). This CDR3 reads CASSPWGVTEAFF. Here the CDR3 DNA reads TGTGCCAGCAGCCCCTGGGGGGTCACTGAAGCTTTCTTT.

The CDR3 loop reads CASSLDRRSPLHF. CDR3 sequence (DNA): TGTGCCAGCAGCTTGGACAGGCGTTCACCCCTCCACTTT. The J gene is TRBJ1-6, the V gene TRBV5-6; possible D gene TRBD1, 5 bases. The CDR3 sequence is 13 residues long. Germline V gene lookup returns CDR1 SGHDT and CDR2 YYEEEE. V dropped 0 bases and J dropped 9 bases, with 7 bases sitting between them.

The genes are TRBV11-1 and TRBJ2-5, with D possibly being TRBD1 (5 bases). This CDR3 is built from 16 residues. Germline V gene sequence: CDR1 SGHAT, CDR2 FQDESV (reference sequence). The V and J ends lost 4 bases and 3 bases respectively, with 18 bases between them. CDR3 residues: CASSSLGIIGEETQYF. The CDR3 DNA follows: TGTGCCAGCAGCTCCCTAGGAATCATAGGGGAAGAGACCCAGTACTTC.

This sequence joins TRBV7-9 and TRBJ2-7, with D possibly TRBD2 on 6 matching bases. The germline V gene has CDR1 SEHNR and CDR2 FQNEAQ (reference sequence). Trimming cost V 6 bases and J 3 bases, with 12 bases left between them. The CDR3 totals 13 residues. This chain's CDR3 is CASSRDGGYEQYF. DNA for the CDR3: TGTGCCAGCAGTAGGGACGGGGGCTACGAGCAGTACTTC.

CDR3 amino acids: CASAQDSLNTEAFF. In DNA form, the CDR3 reads TGTGCTAGTGCCCAGGACAGCCTGAACACTGAAGCTTTCTTT. The chain uses TRBV12-5 and TRBJ1-1; D perhaps matches TRBD1 (6 bases). This CDR3 has 14 amino acids. V shed 7 bases and J shed 0 bases, with 12 bases lying between them. Germline V gives CDR1 LGHNT, CDR2 FRNRAP.

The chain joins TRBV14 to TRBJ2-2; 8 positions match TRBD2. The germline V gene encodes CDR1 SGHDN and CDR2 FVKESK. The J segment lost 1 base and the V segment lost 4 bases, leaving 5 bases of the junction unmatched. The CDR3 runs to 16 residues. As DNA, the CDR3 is TGTGCCAGCAGCCCCCGGGGGGGATGGAACACCGGGGAGCTGTTTTTT. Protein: CASSPRGGWNTGELFF.

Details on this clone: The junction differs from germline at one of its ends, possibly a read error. CDR3 nucleotide sequence: TGTGCTAGCAGCTTAGGGGGCATAGCAGGACTAGCGAACCACGAGCAGTACTTC. Translated, it gives CASSLGGIAGLANHEQYF. This chain uses TRBV7-7 with TRBJ2-7; the match to TRBD2 covers 9 bases. This CDR3 contains 18 residues. Germline CDR1 reads SSHAT; CDR2 reads FNYEAQ (reference sequence).

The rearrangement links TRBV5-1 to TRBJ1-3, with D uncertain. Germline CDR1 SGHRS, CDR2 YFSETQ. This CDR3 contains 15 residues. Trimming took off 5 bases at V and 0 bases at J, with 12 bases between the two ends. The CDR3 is CASRSDGLSGNTIYF. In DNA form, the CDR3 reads TGCGCCAGCAGGTCGGATGGGCTCTCTGGAAACACCATATATTTT. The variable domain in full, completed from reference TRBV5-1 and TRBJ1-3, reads KAGVTQTPRYLIKTRGQQVTLSCSPISGHRSVSWYQQTPGQGLQFLFEYFSETQRNKGNFPGRFSGRQFSNSRSEMNVSTLELGDSALYLCASRSDGLSGNTIYFGEGSWLTVV.

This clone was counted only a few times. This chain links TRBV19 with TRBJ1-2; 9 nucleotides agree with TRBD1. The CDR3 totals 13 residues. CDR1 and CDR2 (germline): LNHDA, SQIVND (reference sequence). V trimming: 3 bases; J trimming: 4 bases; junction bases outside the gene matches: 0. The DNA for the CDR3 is TGTGCCAGTAGTATGACAGGGGGCTATGGCTACACCTTC. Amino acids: CASSMTGGYGYTF.

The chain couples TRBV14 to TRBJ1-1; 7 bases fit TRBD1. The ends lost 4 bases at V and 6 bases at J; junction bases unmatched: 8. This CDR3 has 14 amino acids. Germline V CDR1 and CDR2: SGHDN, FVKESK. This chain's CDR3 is CASSPTGLGAEAFF. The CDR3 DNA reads TGTGCCAGCAGCCCGACAGGGCTGGGTGCTGAAGCTTTCTTT.

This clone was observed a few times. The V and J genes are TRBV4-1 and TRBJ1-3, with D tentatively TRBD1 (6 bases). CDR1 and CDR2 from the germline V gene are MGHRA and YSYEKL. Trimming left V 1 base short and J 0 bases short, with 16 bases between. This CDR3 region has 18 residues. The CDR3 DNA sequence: TGCGCCAGCAGCCAAGGAGGGGGGGCAGGAGCCTCTGGAAACACCATATATTTT. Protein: CASSQGGGAGASGNTIYF.

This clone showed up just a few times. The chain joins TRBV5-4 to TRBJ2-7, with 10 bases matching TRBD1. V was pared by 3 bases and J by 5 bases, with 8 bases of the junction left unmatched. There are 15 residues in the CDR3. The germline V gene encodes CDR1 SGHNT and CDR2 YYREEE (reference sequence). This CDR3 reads CASSSRRQGADEQYF. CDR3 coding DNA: TGTGCCAGCAGCTCCCGTAGACAGGGGGCCGACGAGCAGTACTTC.

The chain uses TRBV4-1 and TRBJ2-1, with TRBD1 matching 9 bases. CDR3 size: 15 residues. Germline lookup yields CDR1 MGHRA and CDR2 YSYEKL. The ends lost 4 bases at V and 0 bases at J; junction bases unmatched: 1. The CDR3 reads CASSLGQGSYNEQFF. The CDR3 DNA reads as TGCGCCAGCAGCCTGGGACAGGGCTCCTACAATGAGCAGTTCTTC.

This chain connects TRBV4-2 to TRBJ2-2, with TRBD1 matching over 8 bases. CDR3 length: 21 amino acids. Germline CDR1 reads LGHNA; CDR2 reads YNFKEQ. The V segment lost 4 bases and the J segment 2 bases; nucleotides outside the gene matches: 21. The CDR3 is CASSPVLGQGAIVGNTGELFF. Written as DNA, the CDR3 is TGTGCCAGCAGCCCAGTACTCGGGCAGGGGGCGATTGTTGGTAACACCGGGGAGCTGTTTTTT.

The CDR3, as DNA: TGTGCCAGCAGTGTGGGCTTAACAGCCTTTTCTCAAGAGACCCAGTACTTC. This codes for CASSVGLTAFSQETQYF. This chain uses TRBV2 with TRBJ2-5; D not certain. The CDR3 extends over 17 amino acids. Trimming took 4 bases from V and 2 from J, leaving 20 bases between them. Germline-derived CDR1 and CDR2 are SNHLY and FYNNEI.

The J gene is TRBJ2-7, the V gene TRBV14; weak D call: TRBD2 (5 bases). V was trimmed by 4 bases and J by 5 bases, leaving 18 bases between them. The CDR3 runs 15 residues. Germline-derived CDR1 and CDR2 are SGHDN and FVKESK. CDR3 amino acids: CASSPILATIDEQYF. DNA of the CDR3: TGTGCCAGCAGCCCCATCCTAGCTACCATCGACGAGCAGTACTTC.

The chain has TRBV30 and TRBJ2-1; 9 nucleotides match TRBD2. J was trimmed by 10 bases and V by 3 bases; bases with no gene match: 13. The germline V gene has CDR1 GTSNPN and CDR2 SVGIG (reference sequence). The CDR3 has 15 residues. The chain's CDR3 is CAWRSGTSYNEEQFF. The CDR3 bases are TGTGCCTGGAGATCCGGGACTAGCTACAATGAGGAGCAGTTCTTC.

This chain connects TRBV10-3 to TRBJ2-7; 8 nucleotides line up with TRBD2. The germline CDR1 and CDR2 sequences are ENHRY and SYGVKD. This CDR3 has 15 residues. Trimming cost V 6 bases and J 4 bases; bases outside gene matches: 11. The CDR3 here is CAIRAPGGTSYEQYF. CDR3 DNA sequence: TGTGCCATCAGGGCCCCGGGAGGGACCTCTTACGAGCAGTACTTC.

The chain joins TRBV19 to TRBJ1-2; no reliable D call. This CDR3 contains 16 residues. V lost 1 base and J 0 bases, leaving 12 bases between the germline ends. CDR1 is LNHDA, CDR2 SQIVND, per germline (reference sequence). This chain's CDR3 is CASSIVPPGTNYGYTF. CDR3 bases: TGTGCCAGTAGTATAGTACCCCCCGGTACTAACTATGGCTACACCTTC.

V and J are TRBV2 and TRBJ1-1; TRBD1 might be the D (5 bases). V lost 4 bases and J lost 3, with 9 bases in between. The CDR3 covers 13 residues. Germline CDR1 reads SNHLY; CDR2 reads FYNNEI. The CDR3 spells CASSAGKYTEAFF. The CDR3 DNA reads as TGTGCCAGCAGTGCAGGGAAATACACTGAAGCTTTCTTT.

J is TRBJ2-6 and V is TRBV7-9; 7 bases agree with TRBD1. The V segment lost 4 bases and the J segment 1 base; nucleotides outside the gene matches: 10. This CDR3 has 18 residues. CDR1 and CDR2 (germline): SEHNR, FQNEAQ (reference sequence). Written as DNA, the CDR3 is TGTGCCAGCAGCTCCCTCGGGACAGCCTTATCTGGGGCCAACGTCCTGACTTTC. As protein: CASSSLGTALSGANVLTF.